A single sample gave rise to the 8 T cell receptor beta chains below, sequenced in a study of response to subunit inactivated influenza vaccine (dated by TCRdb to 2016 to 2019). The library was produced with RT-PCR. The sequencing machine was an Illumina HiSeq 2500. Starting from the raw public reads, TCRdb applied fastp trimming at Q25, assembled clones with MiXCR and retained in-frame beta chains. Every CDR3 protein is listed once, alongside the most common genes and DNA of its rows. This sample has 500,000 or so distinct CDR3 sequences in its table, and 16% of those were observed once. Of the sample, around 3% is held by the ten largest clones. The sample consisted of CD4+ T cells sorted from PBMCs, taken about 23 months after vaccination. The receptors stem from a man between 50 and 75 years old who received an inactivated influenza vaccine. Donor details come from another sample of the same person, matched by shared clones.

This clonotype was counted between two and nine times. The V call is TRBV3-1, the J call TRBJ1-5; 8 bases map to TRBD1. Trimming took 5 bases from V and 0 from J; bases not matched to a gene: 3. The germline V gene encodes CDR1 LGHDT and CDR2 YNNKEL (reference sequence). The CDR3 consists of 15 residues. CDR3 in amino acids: CASSYGQGSNQPQHF. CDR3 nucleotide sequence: TGTGCCAGCAGCTATGGACAGGGTAGCAATCAGCCCCAGCATTTT.

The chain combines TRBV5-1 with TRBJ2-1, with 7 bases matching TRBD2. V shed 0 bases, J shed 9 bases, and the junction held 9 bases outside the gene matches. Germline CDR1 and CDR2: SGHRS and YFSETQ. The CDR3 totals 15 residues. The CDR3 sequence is CASSLEVGGSAEQFF. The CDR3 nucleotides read TGCGCCAGCAGCTTGGAAGTCGGCGGGAGTGCTGAGCAGTTCTTC.

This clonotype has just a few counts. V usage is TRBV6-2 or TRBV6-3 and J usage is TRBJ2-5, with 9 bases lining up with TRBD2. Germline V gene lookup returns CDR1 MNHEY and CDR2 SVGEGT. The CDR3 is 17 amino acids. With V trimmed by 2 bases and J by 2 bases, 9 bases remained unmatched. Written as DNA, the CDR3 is TGTGCCAGCAGTTACGGTAGGGCTAGCGGGATTCAAGAGACCCAGTACTTC. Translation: CASSYGRASGIQETQYF.

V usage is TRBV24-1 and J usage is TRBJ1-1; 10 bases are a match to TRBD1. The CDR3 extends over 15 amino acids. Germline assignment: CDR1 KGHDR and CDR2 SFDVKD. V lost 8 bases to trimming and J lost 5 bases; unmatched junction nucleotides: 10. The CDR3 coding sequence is TGTGCCACCAAAGCGGGACAGGGGAGAAGTACTGAAGCTTTCTTT. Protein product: CATKAGQGRSTEAFF.

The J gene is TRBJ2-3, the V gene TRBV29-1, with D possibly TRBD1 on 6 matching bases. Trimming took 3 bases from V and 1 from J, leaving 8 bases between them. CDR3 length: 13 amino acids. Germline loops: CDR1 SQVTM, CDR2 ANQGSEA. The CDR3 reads CSVDRGRTDTQYF. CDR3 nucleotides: TGCAGCGTTGACAGGGGACGCACAGATACGCAGTATTTT.

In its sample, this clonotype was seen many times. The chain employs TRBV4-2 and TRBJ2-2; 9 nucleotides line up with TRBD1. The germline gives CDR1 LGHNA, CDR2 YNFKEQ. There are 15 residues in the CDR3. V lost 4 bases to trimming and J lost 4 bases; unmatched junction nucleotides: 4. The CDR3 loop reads CASSPPGQGTGELFF. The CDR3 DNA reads TGTGCCAGCAGCCCACCGGGACAGGGCACCGGGGAGCTGTTTTTT.

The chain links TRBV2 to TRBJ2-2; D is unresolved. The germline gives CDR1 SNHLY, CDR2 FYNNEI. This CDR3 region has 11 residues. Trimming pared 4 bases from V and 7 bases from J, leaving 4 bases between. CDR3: CASSVGGELFF. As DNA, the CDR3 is TGTGCCAGCAGTGTGGGCGGGGAGCTGTTTTTT.

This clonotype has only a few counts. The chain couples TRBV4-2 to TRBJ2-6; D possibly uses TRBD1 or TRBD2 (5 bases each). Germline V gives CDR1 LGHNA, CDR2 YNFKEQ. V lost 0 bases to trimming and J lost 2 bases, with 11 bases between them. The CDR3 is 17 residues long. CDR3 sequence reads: CASSQDRQGPGANVLTF. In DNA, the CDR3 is TGTGCCAGCAGCCAAGATCGGCAGGGACCTGGGGCCAACGTCCTGACTTTC.